This entry is about one T cell receptor (beta chain). The antigen is unknown. The data derive from a study of T cell responses to AZD1222 COVID-19 vaccine. Broader study findings: There were mostly white British donors and more females than males, and clonal diversity was possibly underestimated. CD4 TCRs associated with vaccination spanned spike, dominating at 160-218 and 743-854.

V dropped 2 bases and J dropped 0; count of bases not matched to a gene: 2. Germline CDR1 reads SGHRS; CDR2 reads YFSETQ. The CDR3 extends over 15 amino acids. Profiling relied on immunoSEQ multiplex PCR, and the TCRdb table lists in-frame clones only, not all of them. This table has 110,000 or so clones, about nine tenths appearing once. The TCR comes from an adult in good health. This chain links TRBV5-1 with TRBJ1-5; 7 bases line up with TRBD1. The sequencing used peripheral blood, collected on day 0 of AZD1222 vaccination. CDR3 DNA: TGCGCCAGCAGCTTCGGGACAGCTAGCAATCAGCCCCAGCATTTT. Its protein product is CASSFGTASNQPQHF.